Shown below are 22 T cell receptor beta chains from a single sample sequenced in a study of T cell changes during pregnancy in multiple sclerosis. Assay used: immunoSEQ multiplex PCR; TCRdb lists only in-frame clones, some missing. The sample carries around 80,000 clones, 90% to 95% recorded once. Specimen: peripheral blood, collected in the second trimester of pregnancy. The source is a female donor with multiple sclerosis, enrolled in a pregnancy study.

V and J are TRBV19 and TRBJ1-5; 7 nucleotides align to TRBD1. V lost 4 bases, J lost 2 bases, and 2 bases stayed unmatched. The CDR3 totals 14 residues. Germline V gene lookup returns CDR1 LNHDA and CDR2 SQIVND (reference sequence). The CDR3 DNA is TGTGCCAGTAGTACCGACAGGGGCAATCAGCCCCAGCATTTT. Protein: CASSTDRGNQPQHF.

V gene TRBV30 combines with J gene TRBJ2-5, with 8 bases that match TRBD1. This CDR3 region has 14 residues. CDR1 and CDR2 (germline): GTSNPN, SVGIG (reference sequence). The ends lost 5 bases at V and 3 bases at J; junction bases unmatched: 8. The CDR3 is CAWGGQDAKETQYF. The CDR3 coding sequence is TGTGCCTGGGGGGGACAGGACGCGAAAGAGACCCAGTACTTC.

J is TRBJ2-5 and V is TRBV5-4; D perhaps matches TRBD1 (6 bases). Between the trimmed V and J ends, which lost 0 bases and 2 bases, there was a span of 11 bases. The CDR3 is made up of 15 amino acids. The V gene's germline CDR1 is SGHNT and CDR2 YYREEE (reference sequence). The DNA of the CDR3 is TGTGCCAGCAGCTTGGTGTCAGGGGCACAAGAGACCCAGTACTTC. Translation: CASSLVSGAQETQYF.

The J gene is TRBJ2-5, the V gene TRBV2; D gene ambiguous. The CDR3 consists of 14 residues. The V gene lost 1 base and the J gene lost 0 bases, with 6 bases spanning the gap. The germline V gene encodes CDR1 SNHLY and CDR2 FYNNEI. CDR3 loop: CASSEGQYQETQYF. The CDR3 nucleotides read TGTGCCAGCAGTGAAGGGCAGTACCAAGAGACCCAGTACTTC.

The chain couples TRBV5-1 to TRBJ1-2, with 7 nucleotides matching TRBD1. The CDR3 runs 12 residues. V trimming: 4 bases; J trimming: 6 bases; junction bases outside the gene matches: 3. Germline V CDR1 and CDR2: SGHRS, YFSETQ. The CDR3 here is CASSRDRDGYTF. CDR3 nucleotide sequence: TGCGCCAGCAGCCGAGACAGGGATGGCTACACCTTC.

The rearrangement uses TRBV15 and TRBJ2-5, with 7 bases lining up with TRBD2. Germline assignment: CDR1 LNHNV and CDR2 YYDKDF (reference sequence). The CDR3 is 16 residues long. V dropped 3 bases and J dropped 2; count of bases not matched to a gene: 9. In DNA form, the CDR3 reads TGTGCCACCAGCAGCGCGGTAGCGGGCCTTCAAGAGACCCAGTACTTC. The encoded protein is CATSSAVAGLQETQYF.

The chain joins TRBV28 to TRBJ2-7, with a tentative D call TRBD2 (11 bases). Germline CDR1 is MDHEN and CDR2 is SYDVKM. With 5 bases removed from V and 12 bases from J, the gap between germline ends came to 29 bases. The CDR3 length is 16 residues. CDR3 residues: CASSPRGRLAGQGPYF. The CDR3 nucleotides are TGTGCCAGCAGTCCCAGGGGCCGACTAGCGGGACAGGGGCCGTACTTC.

V usage is TRBV4-2 and J usage is TRBJ1-4; 8 nucleotides align to TRBD1. Germline CDR1 and CDR2: LGHNA and YNFKEQ. The CDR3 has 16 residues. Trimming at V came to 1 base and at J to 4 bases, leaving 5 bases not matched to a gene. CDR3 protein: CASSQGTGTGNEKLFF. The CDR3 coding sequence is TGTGCCAGCAGCCAAGGCACCGGGACAGGTAATGAAAAACTGTTTTTT.

As regards this clone: In the same sample, other DNA sequences code for this CDR3. J is TRBJ2-1 and V is TRBV27, with TRBD2 as a possible D gene (5 bases). CDR3 length: 13 residues. The V end lost 5 bases, the J end lost 2 bases, and 7 bases lay between the germline ends. CDR1 and CDR2 from the germline V gene are MNHEY and SMNVEV (reference sequence). In DNA form, the CDR3 reads TGTGCCAGCAGTCCCGGGACCTACAATGAGCAGTTCTTC. Its translation is CASSPGTYNEQFF.

This clone was seen once. The CDR3 DNA follows: TGTGCCAGCAGCTCCCGACTAGCGGGAGGCGGTGAGCAGTTCTTC. Its protein product is CASSSRLAGGGEQFF. The chain is built from TRBV11-3 and TRBJ2-1, with 13 bases lining up with TRBD2. Germline values: CDR1 SGHNT, CDR2 YENEEA. J was trimmed by 9 bases and V by 4 bases; bases with no gene match: 6. The CDR3 contains 15 residues.

The rearrangement uses TRBV28 and TRBJ2-5; no clear D gene. CDR1 and CDR2 from the germline V gene are MDHEN and SYDVKM. V lost 8 bases, J lost 3 bases, and 7 bases lay in between. The CDR3 length is 11 residues. The CDR3 DNA reads as TGTGCCAGCTCTCTAGAAGAGACCCAGTACTTC. Translation gives CASSLEETQYF. The variable domain in full, with the rest retrieved from reference TRBV28 and TRBJ2-5, is DVKVTQSSRYLVKRTGEKVFLECVQDMDHENMFWYRQDPGLGLRLIYFSYDVKMKEKGDIPEGYSVSREKKERFSLILESASTNQTSMYLCASSLEETQYFGPGTRLLVL.

This chain joins TRBV5-5 and TRBJ2-2; no clear D. V was cut by 3 bases and J by 0 bases, with 9 bases left in between. The CDR3 loop spans 15 amino acids. Germline V gives CDR1 SGHKS, CDR2 YYEKEE (reference sequence). The CDR3 sequence is CASSSQTANTGELFF. In DNA, the CDR3 is TGTGCCAGCAGCTCACAGACCGCGAACACCGGGGAGCTGTTTTTT. The full variable domain, with the rest looked up from reference TRBV5-5 and TRBJ2-2, is DAGVTQSPTHLIKTRGQQVTLRCSPISGHKSVSWYQQVLGQGPQFIFQYYEKEERGRGNFPDRFSARQFPNYSSELNVNALLLGDSALYLCASSSQTANTGELFFGEGSRLTVL.

The chain carries TRBV29-1 and TRBJ1-1; perhaps TRBD1 as D (6 bases). V dropped 6 bases and J dropped 5 bases, with 13 bases sitting between them. CDR1 SQVTM and CDR2 ANQGSEA come from the germline V gene. The CDR3 totals 12 residues. The CDR3 spells CSVNRASTEAFF. CDR3 sequence (DNA): TGCAGCGTAAACAGGGCCTCAACTGAAGCTTTCTTT.

The chain couples TRBV7-2 to TRBJ2-1; 8 bases match TRBD2. With V trimmed by 5 bases and J by 3 bases, 6 bases remained unmatched. The germline V gene has CDR1 SGHTA and CDR2 FQGNSA. The CDR3 runs 15 residues. CDR3 nucleotide sequence: TGTGCCAGCAGCCTAACTAGCGGAGACTACAATGAGCAGTTCTTC. It specifies CASSLTSGDYNEQFF.

J is TRBJ2-7 and V is TRBV27, with TRBD1 as a possible D gene (6 bases). V was shortened by 2 bases and J by 3 bases, with 11 bases between the two germline ends. The CDR3 is 14 amino acids. Germline values: CDR1 MNHEY, CDR2 SMNVEV (reference sequence). The CDR3 spells CASSLKGHLYEQYF. For the CDR3, the DNA is TGTGCCAGCAGTTTAAAGGGACACCTCTACGAGCAGTACTTC.

The chain combines TRBV7-9 with TRBJ2-7; D might be TRBD1 (5 bases). The CDR3 loop spans 14 amino acids. Trimming stripped 3 bases from V and 3 bases from J, with 12 bases between. Germline-derived CDR1 and CDR2 are SEHNR and FQNEAQ (reference sequence). CDR3 in amino acids: CASSLWGRDYEQYF. For the CDR3, the DNA is TGTGCCAGCAGCTTGTGGGGCAGGGACTACGAGCAGTACTTC.

The chain is built from TRBV30 and TRBJ2-7, with 10 bases matching TRBD2. The V segment lost 0 bases and the J segment 0 bases; nucleotides outside the gene matches: 8. The CDR3 length is 17 residues. The germline gives CDR1 GTSNPN, CDR2 SVGIG (reference sequence). CDR3 DNA sequence: TGTGCCTGGAGTGTCCCCGGACTAGCGGAAAGCTCCTACGAGCAGTACTTC. Protein: CAWSVPGLAESSYEQYF.

This clone appeared a single time. This chain links TRBV4-1 with TRBJ1-5, with D possibly matching TRBD1 (6 bases). Germline lookup yields CDR1 MGHRA and CDR2 YSYEKL. The CDR3 sequence is 16 residues long. V was pared by 3 bases and J by 5 bases, with 17 bases between. CDR3 in amino acids: CASSHPVRGLDQPQHF. In DNA, the CDR3 is TGCGCCAGCAGCCACCCGGTTAGGGGGTTGGATCAGCCCCAGCATTTT.

This chain uses TRBV5-6 with TRBJ2-7; possibly TRBD1 for D (6 bases). The CDR3 contains 15 residues. Trimming cost V 2 bases and J 0 bases, with 12 bases left between them. Germline lookup yields CDR1 SGHDT and CDR2 YYEEEE. DNA of the CDR3: TGTGCCAGCAGCTTCCCAGGGGCAAGCTCCTACGAGCAGTACTTC. Its translation: CASSFPGASSYEQYF.

The chain links TRBV27 to TRBJ1-2; TRBD1 is a possible D gene (5 bases). Germline loops: CDR1 MNHEY, CDR2 SMNVEV (reference sequence). The CDR3 spans 15 residues. Trimming removed 4 bases from V and 8 bases from J, with 20 bases in between. CDR3 coding DNA: TGTGCCAGCAGTTGGGCCCCTTCGGACGGGGGGGGCTACACCTTC. Translating it yields CASSWAPSDGGGYTF.

The V and J genes are TRBV6-6 and TRBJ1-2; D may be TRBD1 (6 bases). The CDR3 is 14 amino acids. Germline CDR1 reads MNHNY; CDR2 reads SVGAGI (reference sequence). Trimming took off 7 bases at V and 4 bases at J, with 16 bases between the two ends. CDR3 loop: CASIPGRGVYGYTF. DNA for the CDR3: TGTGCCAGCATCCCTGGCAGGGGTGTCTATGGCTACACCTTC.

V gene TRBV27 combines with J gene TRBJ1-1; D is possibly TRBD1 (6 bases). Trimming left V 2 bases short and J 7 bases short, with 11 bases between. The CDR3 runs 13 residues. Germline loops: CDR1 MNHEY, CDR2 SMNVEV (reference sequence). The CDR3 DNA is TGTGCCAGCAGTTTACAGGGGCTTGGTGAAGCTTTCTTT. As protein: CASSLQGLGEAFF.